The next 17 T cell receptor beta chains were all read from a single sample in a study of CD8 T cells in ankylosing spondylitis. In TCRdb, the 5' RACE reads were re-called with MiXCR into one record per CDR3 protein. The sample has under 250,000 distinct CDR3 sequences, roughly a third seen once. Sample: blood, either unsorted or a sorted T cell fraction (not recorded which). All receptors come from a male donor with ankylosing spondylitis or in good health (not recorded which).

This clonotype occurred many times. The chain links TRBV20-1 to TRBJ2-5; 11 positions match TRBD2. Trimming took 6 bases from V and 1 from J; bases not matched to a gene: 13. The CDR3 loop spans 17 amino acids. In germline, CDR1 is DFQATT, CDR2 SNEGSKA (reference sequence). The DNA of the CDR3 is TGCAGTGCCCGACCCACGGTTCTAGCGGGGGGCCAAGAGACCCAGTACTTC. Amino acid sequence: CSARPTVLAGGQETQYF.

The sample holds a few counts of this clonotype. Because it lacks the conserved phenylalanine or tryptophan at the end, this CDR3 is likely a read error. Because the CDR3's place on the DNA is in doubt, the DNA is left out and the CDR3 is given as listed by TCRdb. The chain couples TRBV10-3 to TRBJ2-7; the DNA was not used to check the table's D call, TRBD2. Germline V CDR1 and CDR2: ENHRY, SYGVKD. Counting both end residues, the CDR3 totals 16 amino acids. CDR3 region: CAISESSGTSGVQGFI.

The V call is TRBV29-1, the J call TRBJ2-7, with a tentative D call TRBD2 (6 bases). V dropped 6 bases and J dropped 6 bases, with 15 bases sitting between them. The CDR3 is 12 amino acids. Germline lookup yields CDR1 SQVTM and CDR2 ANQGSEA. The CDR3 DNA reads TGCAGCGTCGTGGGGGAGGTGGGCGAGCAGTACTTC. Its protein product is CSVVGEVGEQYF.

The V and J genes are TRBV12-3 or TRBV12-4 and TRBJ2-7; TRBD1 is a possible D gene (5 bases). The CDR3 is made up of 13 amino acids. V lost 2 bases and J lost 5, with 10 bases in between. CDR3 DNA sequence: TGTGCCAGCAGTTTATCAAGGGGAAACGAGCAGTACTTC. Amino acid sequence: CASSLSRGNEQYF.

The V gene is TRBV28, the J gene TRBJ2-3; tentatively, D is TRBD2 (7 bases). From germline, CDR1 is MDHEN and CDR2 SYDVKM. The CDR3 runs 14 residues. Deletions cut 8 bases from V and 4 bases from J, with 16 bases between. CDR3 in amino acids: CASLGGGAPDTQYF. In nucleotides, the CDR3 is TGTGCCAGCCTTGGAGGGGGGGCCCCAGATACGCAGTATTTT.

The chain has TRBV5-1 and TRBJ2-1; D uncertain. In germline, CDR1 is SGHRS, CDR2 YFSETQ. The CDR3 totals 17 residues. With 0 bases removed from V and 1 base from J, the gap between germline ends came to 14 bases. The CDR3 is CASSLVGLRDSYNEQFF. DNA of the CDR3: TGCGCCAGCAGCTTGGTAGGGCTTAGGGATTCCTACAATGAGCAGTTCTTC.

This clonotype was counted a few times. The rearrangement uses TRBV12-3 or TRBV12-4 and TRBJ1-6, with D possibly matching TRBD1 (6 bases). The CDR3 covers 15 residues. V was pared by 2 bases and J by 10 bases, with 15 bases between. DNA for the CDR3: TGTGCCAGCAGTTTACCCAGACAGGATATCTCACCCCTCCACTTT. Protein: CASSLPRQDISPLHF.

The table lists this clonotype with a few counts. The CDR3 DNA reads as TGTGCCATCGGCGGGACTAGCGGGAACAATGAGCAGTTCTTC. Translating it yields CAIGGTSGNNEQFF. The chain links TRBV10-3 to TRBJ2-1, with 13 bases matching TRBD2. Germline V gene sequence: CDR1 ENHRY, CDR2 SYGVKD. V shed 8 bases and J 5 bases; nucleotides not matched to a gene: 3. This CDR3 comprises 14 residues.

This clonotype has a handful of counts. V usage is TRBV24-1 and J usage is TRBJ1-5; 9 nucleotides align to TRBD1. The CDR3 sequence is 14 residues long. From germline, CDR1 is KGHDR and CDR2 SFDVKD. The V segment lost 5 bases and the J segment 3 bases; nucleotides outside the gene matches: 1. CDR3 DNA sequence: TGTGCCACCAGTGGGGACAGGGTCAATCAGCCCCAGCATTTT. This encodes CATSGDRVNQPQHF.

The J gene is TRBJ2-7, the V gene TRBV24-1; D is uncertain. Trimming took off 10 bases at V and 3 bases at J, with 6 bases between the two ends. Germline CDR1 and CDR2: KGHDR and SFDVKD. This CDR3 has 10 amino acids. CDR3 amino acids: CATPLYEQYF. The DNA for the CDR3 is TGTGCCACTCCACTCTACGAGCAGTACTTC.

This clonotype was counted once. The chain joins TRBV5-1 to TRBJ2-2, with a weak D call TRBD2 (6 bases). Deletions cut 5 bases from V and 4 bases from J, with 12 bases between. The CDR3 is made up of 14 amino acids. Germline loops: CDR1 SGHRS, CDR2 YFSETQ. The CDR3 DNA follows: TGCGCCAGCAGGATGGGACTCCTCACCGGGGAGCTGTTTTTT. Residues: CASRMGLLTGELFF.

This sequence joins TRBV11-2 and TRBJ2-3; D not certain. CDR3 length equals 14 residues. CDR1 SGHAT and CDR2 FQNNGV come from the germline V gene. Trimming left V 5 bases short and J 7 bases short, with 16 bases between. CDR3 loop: CASSTIGGEYTQYF. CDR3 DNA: TGTGCCAGCAGCACCATAGGTGGGGAATATACGCAGTATTTT. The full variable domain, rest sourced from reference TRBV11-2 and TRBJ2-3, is EAGVAQSPRYKIIEKRQSVAFWCNPISGHATLYWYQQILGQGPKLLIQFQNNGVVDDSQLPKDRFSAERLKGVDSTLKIQPAKLEDSAVYLCASSTIGGEYTQYFGPGTRLTVL.

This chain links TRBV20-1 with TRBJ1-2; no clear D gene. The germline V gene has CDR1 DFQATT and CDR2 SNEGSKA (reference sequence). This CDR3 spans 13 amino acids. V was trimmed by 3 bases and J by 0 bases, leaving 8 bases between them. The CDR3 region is CSASSVTNYGYTF. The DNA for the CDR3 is TGCAGTGCTAGTTCGGTTACTAACTATGGCTACACCTTC.

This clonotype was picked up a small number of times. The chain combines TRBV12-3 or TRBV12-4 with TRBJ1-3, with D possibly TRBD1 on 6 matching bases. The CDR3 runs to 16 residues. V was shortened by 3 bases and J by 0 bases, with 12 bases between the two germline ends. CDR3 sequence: CASSFLQGFSGNTIYF. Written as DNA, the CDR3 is TGTGCCAGCAGTTTCTTGCAGGGGTTCTCTGGAAACACCATATATTTT.

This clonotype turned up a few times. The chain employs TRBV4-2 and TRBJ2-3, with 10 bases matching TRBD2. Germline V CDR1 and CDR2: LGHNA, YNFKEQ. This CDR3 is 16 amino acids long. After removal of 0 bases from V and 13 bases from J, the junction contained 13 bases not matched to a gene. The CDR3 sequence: CASSQEGPSGGLQKYF. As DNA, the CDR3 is TGTGCCAGCAGCCAAGAGGGGCCTAGCGGGGGCCTCCAGAAGTATTTT.

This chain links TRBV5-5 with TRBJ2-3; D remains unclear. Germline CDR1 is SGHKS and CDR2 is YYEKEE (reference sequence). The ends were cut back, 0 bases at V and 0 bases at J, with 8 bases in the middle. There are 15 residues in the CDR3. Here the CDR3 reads CASSLGAQSTDTQYF. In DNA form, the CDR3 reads TGTGCCAGCAGCTTGGGGGCACAAAGCACAGATACGCAGTATTTT.

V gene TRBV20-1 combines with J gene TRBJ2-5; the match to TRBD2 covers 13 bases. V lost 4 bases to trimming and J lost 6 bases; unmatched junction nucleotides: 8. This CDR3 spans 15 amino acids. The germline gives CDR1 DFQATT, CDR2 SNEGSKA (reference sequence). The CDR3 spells CSATPGLAGEKTQYF. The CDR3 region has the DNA TGCAGTGCTACGCCCGGACTAGCGGGGGAAAAGACCCAGTACTTC.